These 15 T cell receptor beta chains share one sample of origin, sequenced in a study of blood T cell repertoires in COVID-19. Here immunoSEQ multiplex PCR was the method, and the copy in TCRdb shows in-frame clones only, minus some. The profile shows 200,000 or so clones, about 89% of them singletons. Sequenced input: PBMCs or T cells enriched from blood (not recorded which). These receptors originate from a woman between 18 and 29 years old who had recovered from COVID-19.

The count of this clone is one. The chain is built from TRBV24-1 and TRBJ2-5, with D perhaps matching TRBD1 (5 bases). The V gene's germline CDR1 is KGHDR and CDR2 SFDVKD. CDR3 length equals 15 residues. V lost 1 base and J 5 bases, leaving 13 bases between the germline ends. The CDR3 region is CATSDLGQGVETQYF. CDR3 DNA sequence: TGTGCCACCAGTGATTTAGGGCAGGGTGTCGAGACCCAGTACTTC.

The gene calls are TRBV4-2 and TRBJ1-2; D remains unclear. The CDR3 loop spans 16 amino acids. V was trimmed by 0 bases and J by 8 bases, leaving 19 bases between them. The germline V gene has CDR1 LGHNA and CDR2 YNFKEQ. The CDR3 loop is CASSQEKSIAYLGYTF. The CDR3 DNA follows: TGTGCCAGCAGCCAAGAAAAGTCAATCGCGTACTTGGGCTACACCTTC.

The J gene is TRBJ2-5, the V gene TRBV6-2 or TRBV6-3; maybe TRBD2 (6 bases). V shed 2 bases and J shed 2 bases, with 18 bases lying between them. The CDR3 sequence is 17 residues long. Germline V gives CDR1 MNHEY, CDR2 SVGEGT. The CDR3 DNA follows: TGTGCCAGCAGTTACCCGAAGAGTAAGCGGGCGCAAGAGACCCAGTACTTC. Its protein product is CASSYPKSKRAQETQYF.

The chain couples TRBV18 to TRBJ1-3; weak D call: TRBD1 (5 bases). The length of the CDR3 is 13 residues. Between the trimmed V and J ends, which lost 2 bases and 4 bases, there was a span of 6 bases. Germline CDR1 reads KGHSH; CDR2 reads LQKENI. The CDR3 sequence: CASSPGAGNTIYF. Written as DNA, the CDR3 is TGTGCCAGCTCACCAGGGGCCGGAAACACCATATATTTT.

The genes are TRBV13 and TRBJ1-4, with 9 positions matching TRBD1. Germline CDR1 and CDR2: PRHDT and FYEKMQ (reference sequence). V lost 4 bases and J lost 3; bases outside the gene matches: 3. CDR3 length: 15 amino acids. The CDR3 here is CASSYGTGSNEKLFF. The DNA for the CDR3 is TGTGCCAGCAGCTACGGGACAGGGTCTAATGAAAAACTGTTTTTT.

Regarding this clone: The identical CDR3 is also encoded by other nucleotide sequences in the sample. V gene TRBV28 combines with J gene TRBJ1-2; TRBD1 aligns across 9 bases. The CDR3 extends over 13 amino acids. CDR1 and CDR2 (germline): MDHEN, SYDVKM. V was clipped by 4 bases and J by 8 bases; unmatched bases: 5. CDR3 sequence reads: CASSSGQGGGYTF. The CDR3 DNA reads as TGTGCCAGCAGTTCGGGACAGGGTGGGGGCTACACCTTC.

The rearrangement uses TRBV5-1 and TRBJ1-1; 7 bases agree with TRBD1. The V gene's germline CDR1 is SGHRS and CDR2 YFSETQ. The CDR3 is 16 amino acids. With 0 bases clipped from V and 0 bases from J, the junction kept 5 bases outside the gene matches. In nucleotides, the CDR3 is TGCGCCAGCAGCTTGGGCCGGGACAGACTGAACACTGAAGCTTTCTTT. Translating gives CASSLGRDRLNTEAFF. Variable domain in full (rest from reference TRBV5-1 and TRBJ1-1): KAGVTQTPRYLIKTRGQQVTLSCSPISGHRSVSWYQQTPGQGLQFLFEYFSETQRNKGNFPGRFSGRQFSNSRSEMNVSTLELGDSALYLCASSLGRDRLNTEAFFGQGTRLTVV.

The sample holds a few counts of this clone. The chain joins TRBV2 to TRBJ1-6; D is undetermined. Germline V gene data show CDR1 as SNHLY and CDR2 as FYNNEI. This CDR3 spans 14 amino acids. The germline V and J ends were trimmed by 4 bases and 6 bases, with 10 bases remaining between them. CDR3 DNA sequence: TGTGCCAGCAGTGCGAGGGAGGGTAATTCACCCCTCCACTTT. Amino acids: CASSAREGNSPLHF. The full variable domain, its missing parts supplied by reference TRBV2 and TRBJ1-6, is EPEVTQTPSHQVTQMGQEVILRCVPISNHLYFYWYRQILGQKVEFLVSFYNNEISEKSEIFDDQFSVERPDGSNFTLKIRSTKLEDSAMYFCASSAREGNSPLHFGNGTRLTVT.

The rearrangement uses TRBV27 and TRBJ2-1, with D possibly matching TRBD1 (5 bases). Per germline, CDR1 MNHEY and CDR2 SMNVEV (reference sequence). Trimming removed 5 bases at V and 7 bases at J, with 15 bases between. The CDR3 length is 14 residues. CDR3 region: CASSKRQRLNEQFF. The CDR3 nucleotides are TGTGCCAGCAGTAAAAGACAGAGGCTGAATGAGCAGTTCTTC.

The CDR3 reads CASSFTGSGNQPQHF. In DNA, the CDR3 is TGTGCCAGCAGTTTTACAGGGTCGGGCAATCAGCCCCAGCATTTT. This chain uses TRBV27 with TRBJ1-5; perhaps TRBD1 as D (6 bases). The V end lost 3 bases, the J end lost 2 bases, and 11 bases lay between the germline ends. The CDR3 runs to 15 residues. Germline CDR1 is MNHEY and CDR2 is SMNVEV (reference sequence).

The rearrangement links TRBV28 to TRBJ1-1; TRBD1 matches 7 bases. This CDR3 spans 17 amino acids. The germline V gene has CDR1 MDHEN and CDR2 SYDVKM. V was clipped by 6 bases and J by 0 bases; unmatched bases: 13. Here the CDR3 DNA reads TGTGCCAGCAGACCTGGGACAGAGGGAGCTATGAACACTGAAGCTTTCTTT. This encodes CASRPGTEGAMNTEAFF.

The J gene is TRBJ2-2, the V gene TRBV6-5; tentatively, D is TRBD1 (5 bases). The germline CDR1 and CDR2 sequences are MNHEY and SVGAGI. This CDR3 has 15 residues. V was trimmed by 5 bases and J by 4 bases, leaving 14 bases between them. CDR3 in amino acids: CASSLWQGSTGELFF. The CDR3 region has the DNA TGTGCCAGCAGTCTATGGCAGGGAAGCACCGGGGAGCTGTTTTTT.

V usage is TRBV5-1 and J usage is TRBJ1-2; TRBD1 matches 9 bases. The germline V gene encodes CDR1 SGHRS and CDR2 YFSETQ. The CDR3 is 13 amino acids. J was trimmed by 4 bases and V by 8 bases; bases with no gene match: 6. CDR3 sequence reads: CARGQGSAYGYTF. The DNA of the CDR3 is TGCGCCAGGGGACAGGGCTCGGCCTATGGCTACACCTTC. The variable domain in full, completed from reference TRBV5-1 and TRBJ1-2, reads KAGVTQTPRYLIKTRGQQVTLSCSPISGHRSVSWYQQTPGQGLQFLFEYFSETQRNKGNFPGRFSGRQFSNSRSEMNVSTLELGDSALYLCARGQGSAYGYTFGSGTRLTVV.

The V and J genes are TRBV24-1 and TRBJ1-5, with unresolved D. CDR1 and CDR2 (germline): KGHDR, SFDVKD. The CDR3 is 13 residues long. Between the trimmed V and J ends, which lost 2 bases and 6 bases, there was a span of 7 bases. CDR3 bases: TGTGCCACCAGTGATTCGGGGAGTCAGCCCCAGCATTTT. It specifies CATSDSGSQPQHF.

The chain recombines TRBV7-9 with TRBJ1-5; D is undetermined. V gave up 1 base and J gave up 10 bases, with 11 bases separating them. Germline V lookup: CDR1 SEHNR, CDR2 FQNEAQ (reference sequence). This CDR3 has 13 amino acids. CDR3 nucleotide sequence: TGTGCCAGCAGCTTAGAAGCCTTCAATCCCCAGCATTTT. This encodes CASSLEAFNPQHF.